The entry below describes one T cell receptor (beta chain). The sample is drawn from a study of T cell responses to AZD1222 COVID-19 vaccine. Repertoires were generated with immunoSEQ multiplex PCR, while TCRdb's copy carries only in-frame clones and drops some. The sample carries about 100,000 clones, around nine tenths recorded once. The CDR3 extends over 16 amino acids. Germline CDR1 and CDR2: SGHRS and YFSETQ. Trimming took off 3 bases at V and 3 bases at J, with 18 bases between the two ends. V gene TRBV5-1 combines with J gene TRBJ2-5; weak D call: TRBD2 (5 bases). The TCR comes from an adult in good health. The specimen comprised peripheral blood, sampled on day 0 of MenACWY control vaccination. Here the CDR3 DNA reads TGCGCCAGCAGCTGGCCCGGGGTTGGGGAAGAAGAGACCCAGTACTTC. This gives the protein CASSWPGVGEEETQYF.